Detailed here is one T cell receptor (beta chain). Its antigen is not identified. These data come from a study of cytomegalovirus exposure and HLA in healthy donors. The study's findings and limits: The authors later found most CMV-associated TCR beta chains appeared HLA-restricted. Cytomegalovirus association was assigned to about 150 TCR beta chains.

PCR amplification relied on 60 Vbeta primers (plus 13 Jbeta primers). Using immunoSEQ multiplex PCR, the repertoire was profiled, and TCRdb retains in-frame clones only, with some absent. The table lists 50,000 or so clones, approximately 71% of them singletons, with under 45% in the top ten. CDR3 length equals 15 residues. Germline V CDR1 and CDR2: KGHSH, LQKENI. The V gene lost 2 bases and the J gene lost 4 bases, with 14 bases spanning the gap. Donors consisted of healthy bone marrow donors. Sample: PBMCs. The sequence was obtained from a man aged 35 to 55 in good health and CMV-seropositive. The chain joins TRBV18 to TRBJ1-2, with D possibly being TRBD1 (6 bases). CDR3 in DNA: TGTGCCAGCTCACCAATACAGGGCGGATCCTATGGCTACACCTTC. This sequence encodes CASSPIQGGSYGYTF. The full variable domain, completed using reference TRBV18 and TRBJ1-2, is NAGVMQNPRHLVRRRGQEARLRCSPMKGHSHVYWYRQLPEEGLKFMVYLQKENIIDESGMPKERFSAEFPKEGPSILRIQQVVRGDSAAYFCASSPIQGGSYGYTFGSGTRLTVV.